This T cell receptor beta chain was captured in a study of blood T cells in healthy people across ages. CDR3 length equals 15 residues. Germline CDR1 and CDR2: SGHTA and FQGNSA. Losses at the gene ends were 6 bases for V and 3 bases for J; bases not matched to a gene: 8. Primers used in a second PCR of about 7 to 11 cycles were a sample-barcoded 5' primer and a J-beta primer mix. TCRdb reprocessed the 5' RACE reads with MiXCR, giving one entry per CDR3 protein. The table shows around 1.7 million distinct CDR3 sequences, with roughly 27% occurring only once. This clonotype was seen more than once but under ten times.

The sequenced sample consisted of blood. The chain is built from TRBV7-2 and TRBJ2-1, with 7 bases lining up with TRBD1. This TCR came from a woman in her twenties or thirties in good health. The CDR3 region is CASSPRGTVYNEQFF. For the CDR3, the DNA is TGTGCCAGCAGTCCCCGAGGGACAGTCTACAATGAGCAGTTCTTC.